One and the same sample provided the 26 T cell receptor beta chains below, sequenced in a study of PD-1 blockade in classical Hodgkin lymphoma. There was relapse after autologous stem cell transplantation in every patient, and there was variation in brentuximab vedotin exposure. TCRdb keeps only in-frame clones here, not all; method: immunoSEQ multiplex PCR. The table lists around 66,000 clones, 71% of them singletons, with approximately 9.1% in the top ten. The material sequenced was peripheral blood mononuclear cells (PBMCs), taken before the second cycle of nivolumab. The receptors come from a human donor with classical Hodgkin lymphoma.

The chain combines TRBV7-3 with TRBJ2-5; TRBD1 might be the D (5 bases). The V gene's germline CDR1 is SGHTA and CDR2 FQGTGA. The CDR3 has 14 amino acids. Trimming cost V 2 bases and J 11 bases, with 18 bases left between them. The CDR3 is CASSLWPGMEEQYF. Written as DNA, the CDR3 is TGTGCCAGCAGCTTATGGCCAGGGATGGAAGAGCAGTACTTC. Based on the CDR3 plus reference TRBV7-3 and TRBJ2-5, the full variable domain is GAGVSQTPSNKVTEKGKYVELRCDPISGHTALYWYRQSLGQGPEFLIYFQGTGAADDSGLPNDRFFAVRPEGSVSTLKIQRTERGDSAVYLCASSLWPGMEEQYFGPGTRLLVL.

This clone has just a few counts. The V gene is TRBV2, the J gene TRBJ1-1; possibly TRBD1 for D (5 bases). Trimming took 6 bases from V and 0 from J, leaving 11 bases between them. Germline CDR1 and CDR2: SNHLY and FYNNEI. CDR3 length equals 14 residues. The CDR3 nucleotides read TGTGCCAGCAGCTCGGGACGGATGAACACTGAAGCTTTCTTT. Protein sequence: CASSSGRMNTEAFF.

The genes are TRBV25-1 and TRBJ1-3; no definite D call. CDR1 is MGHDK, CDR2 SYGVNS, per germline. With 3 bases removed from V and 4 bases from J, the gap between germline ends came to 7 bases. The CDR3 has 13 amino acids. The CDR3 DNA sequence: TGTGCCAGCAGTGACCCGTTGGGAAACACCATATATTTT. It yields the protein CASSDPLGNTIYF.

The J gene is TRBJ1-1, the V gene TRBV7-2; D is undetermined. Germline lookup yields CDR1 SGHTA and CDR2 FQGNSA. CDR3 length: 14 residues. Trimming shortened V by 2 bases and J by 2 bases, and 9 bases separated the two germline ends. CDR3 loop: CASSLNGRNTEAFF. The CDR3 DNA sequence: TGTGCCAGCAGCTTAAATGGCAGAAACACTGAAGCTTTCTTT.

The gene calls are TRBV5-6 and TRBJ1-1; 12 nucleotides match TRBD1. The trim removed 4 bases at V and 1 base at J, leaving 2 bases unmatched. There are 15 residues in the CDR3. Per germline, CDR1 SGHDT and CDR2 YYEEEE. The CDR3 spells CASSRDRGQNTEAFF. The CDR3 region has the DNA TGTGCCAGCAGCAGGGACAGGGGGCAGAACACTGAAGCTTTCTTT.

This clone was seen once. The chain joins TRBV2 to TRBJ1-1; no definite D call. Germline CDR1 reads SNHLY; CDR2 reads FYNNEI. This CDR3 spans 13 amino acids. V lost 8 bases and J lost 0, with 10 bases in between. In DNA form, the CDR3 reads TGTGCCAGCGAGGTTAGCATGAACACTGAAGCTTTCTTT. Translation: CASEVSMNTEAFF.

This clone was observed a few times. This rearrangement joins TRBV27 to TRBJ1-2; D is uncertain. The CDR3 runs to 11 residues. Trimming cost V 6 bases and J 3 bases, with 5 bases left between them. Germline CDR1 and CDR2: MNHEY and SMNVEV (reference sequence). CDR3: CASRDYYGYTF. The CDR3 region has the DNA TGTGCCAGCAGAGACTACTATGGCTACACCTTC.

The CDR3 sequence is CASSFSGGDTDTQYF. The CDR3 DNA is TGTGCCAGCAGCTTCAGCGGGGGTGACACAGATACGCAGTATTTT. The J gene is TRBJ2-3, the V gene TRBV11-1; TRBD2 matches at 8 bases. The CDR3 runs to 15 residues. V was pared by 3 bases and J by 2 bases, with 4 bases of the junction left unmatched. The V gene's germline CDR1 is SGHAT and CDR2 FQDESV (reference sequence).

This chain links TRBV19 with TRBJ2-5; perhaps TRBD1 as D (6 bases). Trimming stripped 3 bases from V and 4 bases from J, with 12 bases between. The CDR3 covers 14 residues. CDR1 is LNHDA and CDR2 is SQIVND in the germline V gene (reference sequence). CDR3 sequence reads: CASSIQGMGETQYF. In nucleotides, the CDR3 is TGTGCCAGTAGTATCCAGGGGATGGGAGAGACCCAGTACTTC.

This clone occurred a few times. The chain uses TRBV7-9 and TRBJ2-6, with D possibly TRBD1 on 5 matching bases. The germline CDR1 and CDR2 sequences are SEHNR and FQNEAQ (reference sequence). Trimming shortened V by 1 base and J by 2 bases, and 9 bases separated the two germline ends. This CDR3 comprises 16 residues. The CDR3 protein is CASSLELGPGANVLTF. CDR3 in DNA: TGTGCCAGCAGCTTAGAGTTGGGGCCTGGGGCCAACGTCCTGACTTTC.

In this sample, this clone turned up a few times. The gene calls are TRBV28 and TRBJ2-1, with TRBD1 as a possible D gene (5 bases). The V end was cut by 5 bases, the J end by 0 bases, with 14 bases between. The CDR3 extends over 16 amino acids. Germline loops: CDR1 MDHEN, CDR2 SYDVKM. The CDR3 DNA reads TGTGCCAGCAGTCCCCTACAGGAATACTCCTACAATGAGCAGTTCTTC. Translation: CASSPLQEYSYNEQFF.

This chain joins TRBV5-4 and TRBJ1-1; D is perhaps TRBD1 (5 bases). The germline CDR1 and CDR2 sequences are SGHNT and YYREEE (reference sequence). The CDR3 consists of 13 residues. The V gene lost 6 bases and the J gene lost 5 bases, with 14 bases spanning the gap. CDR3 loop: CASNSPGFTEAFF. Written as DNA, the CDR3 is TGTGCCAGCAACTCGCCAGGGTTTACTGAAGCTTTCTTT.

The chain uses TRBV11-2 and TRBJ2-7, with 9 bases identical to TRBD1. The CDR3 totals 16 residues. The germline CDR1 and CDR2 sequences are SGHAT and FQNNGV. The ends lost 2 bases at V and 5 bases at J; junction bases unmatched: 10. The CDR3 bases are TGTGCCAGCAGCTTATCAACCGGGACAGGGTGGAACGAGCAGTACTTC. Its translation is CASSLSTGTGWNEQYF.

CDR3 amino acids: CASTLVGQGRPEAFF. As DNA, the CDR3 is TGTGCCAGCACCCTGGTCGGGCAGGGAAGGCCTGAAGCTTTCTTT. V usage is TRBV5-6 and J usage is TRBJ1-1, with TRBD1 as a possible D gene (5 bases). This CDR3 spans 15 amino acids. The germline gives CDR1 SGHDT, CDR2 YYEEEE. V dropped 6 bases and J dropped 6 bases, with 21 bases sitting between them.

V usage is TRBV7-2 and J usage is TRBJ2-3; TRBD1 is a possible D gene (6 bases). This CDR3 is built from 15 residues. The V gene lost 5 bases and the J gene lost 1 base, with 13 bases spanning the gap. Looked up from germline, CDR1 is SGHTA and CDR2 is FQGNSA. DNA for the CDR3: TGTGCCAGCAGCCTACAGGGTGCCGGCACAGATACGCAGTATTTT. Its protein is CASSLQGAGTDTQYF.

V is TRBV5-1 and J is TRBJ2-5, with 8 bases lining up with TRBD1. The J segment lost 3 bases and the V segment lost 5 bases, leaving 9 bases of the junction unmatched. The CDR3 spans 15 residues. Germline CDR1 is SGHRS and CDR2 is YFSETQ. The CDR3 sequence: CASSSGQGGEETQYF. The CDR3 nucleotides read TGCGCCAGCAGTTCAGGACAGGGTGGGGAAGAGACCCAGTACTTC.

The chain links TRBV18 to TRBJ2-2; TRBD2 might be the D (5 bases). Trimming took 6 bases from V and 3 from J, leaving 11 bases between them. This CDR3 comprises 14 residues. Germline CDR1 KGHSH, CDR2 LQKENI. The CDR3: CASSPTMDTGELFF. In nucleotides, the CDR3 is TGTGCCAGCTCTCCGACTATGGACACCGGGGAGCTGTTTTTT. The variable domain in full, with the rest retrieved from reference TRBV18 and TRBJ2-2, is NAGVMQNPRHLVRRRGQEARLRCSPMKGHSHVYWYRQLPEEGLKFMVYLQKENIIDESGMPKERFSAEFPKEGPSILRIQQVVRGDSAAYFCASSPTMDTGELFFGEGSRLTVL.

This chain connects TRBV27 to TRBJ2-1; D gene uncertain. Per germline, CDR1 MNHEY and CDR2 SMNVEV (reference sequence). This CDR3 contains 13 residues. Trimming shortened V by 2 bases and J by 10 bases, and 12 bases separated the two germline ends. The CDR3 DNA reads TGTGCCAGCAGTTTAGGAGCCTCGAAGGAGCAGTTCTTC. Translating gives CASSLGASKEQFF.

This clone was detected a few times. This chain uses TRBV2 with TRBJ1-5; D is unclear. With 1 base removed from V and 5 bases from J, the gap between germline ends came to 18 bases. Per germline, CDR1 SNHLY and CDR2 FYNNEI. CDR3 length equals 17 residues. For the CDR3, the DNA is TGTGCCAGCAGTGAAGATACGACACACACTTCGGATCAGCCCCAGCATTTT. Protein sequence: CASSEDTTHTSDQPQHF.

This clone was picked up a small number of times. In the same sample, other DNA sequences code for this CDR3. The J gene is TRBJ1-1, the V gene TRBV5-1; D perhaps matches TRBD1 (5 bases). V was clipped by 0 bases and J by 1 base, with 7 bases between them. The CDR3 has 14 amino acids. In germline, CDR1 is SGHRS, CDR2 YFSETQ. The CDR3: CASSLETANTEAFF. CDR3 coding DNA: TGCGCCAGCAGCTTGGAGACAGCGAACACTGAAGCTTTCTTT.

This clone has a count of ten or more. J is TRBJ2-1 and V is TRBV27, with 8 bases identical to TRBD2. The CDR3 contains 17 residues. Looked up from germline, CDR1 is MNHEY and CDR2 is SMNVEV (reference sequence). V gave up 3 bases and J gave up 7 bases; unmatched junction bases: 14. CDR3 region: CASSLYREGHRPNEQFF. CDR3 DNA sequence: TGTGCCAGCAGTTTGTACCGGGAGGGCCACAGGCCTAATGAGCAGTTCTTC.

This clone was seen just once. Here the CDR3 reads CASSYSLDSFREQYF. The CDR3 DNA reads as TGTGCCAGCAGTTACTCATTAGACAGCTTCAGAGAGCAGTACTTC. This chain joins TRBV6-5 and TRBJ2-7; D may be TRBD1 (5 bases). CDR3 size: 15 residues. Germline-derived CDR1 and CDR2 are MNHEY and SVGAGI. V was cut by 0 bases and J by 7 bases, with 16 bases left in between.

This chain connects TRBV19 to TRBJ1-1; 8 bases fit TRBD1. V trimming: 1 base; J trimming: 10 bases; junction bases outside the gene matches: 2. The CDR3 spans 12 residues. CDR1 is LNHDA and CDR2 is SQIVND in the germline V gene (reference sequence). DNA of the CDR3: TGTGCCAGTAGTATAGGTGACAGGGGAGCTTTCTTT. The encoded protein is CASSIGDRGAFF.

The chain has TRBV20-1 and TRBJ1-1; D may be TRBD1 (5 bases). Trimming removed 3 bases at V and 9 bases at J, with 11 bases between. The CDR3 covers 11 residues. Per the germline V gene, CDR1 is DFQATT and CDR2 is SNEGSKA (reference sequence). As DNA, the CDR3 is TGCAGTGCTAGGGTGGACACCCAAGCTTTCTTT. It specifies CSARVDTQAFF.

The rearrangement links TRBV2 to TRBJ2-5, with TRBD2 as a possible D gene (7 bases). CDR1 and CDR2 from the germline V gene are SNHLY and FYNNEI. The CDR3 totals 14 residues. V lost 7 bases and J lost 5, with 17 bases in between. CDR3 nucleotides: TGTGCCAGCAATTTGGGGGGGGGCCTCGAGACCCAGTACTTC. Amino acids: CASNLGGGLETQYF.

The CDR3 DNA is TGTGCCAGCAGCGTAGATACAGGGGGCGCAAGCACAGATACGCAGTATTTT. Translated: CASSVDTGGASTDTQYF. The chain employs TRBV9 and TRBJ2-3; 9 bases are a match to TRBD1. Trimming cost V 0 bases and J 0 bases; bases outside gene matches: 5. CDR3 length equals 17 residues. The germline CDR1 and CDR2 sequences are SGDLS and YYNGEE.